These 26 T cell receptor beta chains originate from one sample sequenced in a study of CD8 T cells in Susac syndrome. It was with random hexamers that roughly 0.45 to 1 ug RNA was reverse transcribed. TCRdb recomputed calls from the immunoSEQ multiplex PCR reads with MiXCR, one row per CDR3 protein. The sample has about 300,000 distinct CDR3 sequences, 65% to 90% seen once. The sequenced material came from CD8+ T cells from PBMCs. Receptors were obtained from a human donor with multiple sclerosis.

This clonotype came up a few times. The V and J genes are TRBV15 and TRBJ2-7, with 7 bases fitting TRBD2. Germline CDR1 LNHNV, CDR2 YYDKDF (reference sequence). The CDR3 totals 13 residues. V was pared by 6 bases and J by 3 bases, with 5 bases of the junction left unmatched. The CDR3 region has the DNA TGTGCCACCAGGCTGGGGGGGAACTACGAGCAGTACTTC. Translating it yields CATRLGGNYEQYF.

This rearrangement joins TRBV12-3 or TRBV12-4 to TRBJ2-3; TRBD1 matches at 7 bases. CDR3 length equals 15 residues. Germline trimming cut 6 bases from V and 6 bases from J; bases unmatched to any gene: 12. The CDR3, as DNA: TGTGCCAGCAGCCACAGGGGCCCCACTTGGGATACGCAGTATTTT. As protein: CASSHRGPTWDTQYF.

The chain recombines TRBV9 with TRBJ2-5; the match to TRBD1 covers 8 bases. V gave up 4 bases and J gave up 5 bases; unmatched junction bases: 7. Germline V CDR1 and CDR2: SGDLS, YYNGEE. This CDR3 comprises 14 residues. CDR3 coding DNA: TGTGCCAGCAGCAATCAGGGGGCGTTGGAGACCCAGTACTTC. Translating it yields CASSNQGALETQYF. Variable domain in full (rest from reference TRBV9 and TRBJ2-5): DSGVTQTPKHLITATGQRVTLRCSPRSGDLSVYWYQQSLDQGLQFLIQYYNGEERAKGNILERFSAQQFPDLHSELNLSSLELGDSALYFCASSNQGALETQYFGPGTRLLVL.

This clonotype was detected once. Here the CDR3 reads CASSFANPWNYGYTF. CDR3 nucleotides: TGTGCCAGCAGTTTCGCCAATCCATGGAACTATGGCTACACCTTC. This chain uses TRBV27 with TRBJ1-2; D is undetermined. The CDR3 sequence is 15 residues long. CDR1 and CDR2 from the germline V gene are MNHEY and SMNVEV (reference sequence). V gave up 3 bases and J gave up 2 bases, with 13 bases separating them.

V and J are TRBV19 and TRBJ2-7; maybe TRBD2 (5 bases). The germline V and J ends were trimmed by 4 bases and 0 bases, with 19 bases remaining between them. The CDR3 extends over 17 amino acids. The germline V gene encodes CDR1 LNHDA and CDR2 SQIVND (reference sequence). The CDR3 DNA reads TGTGCCAGTAGTAGAGGCCGGACTGGGATCGTCTCCTACGAGCAGTACTTC. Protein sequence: CASSRGRTGIVSYEQYF. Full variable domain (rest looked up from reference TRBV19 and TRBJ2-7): DGGITQSPKYLFRKEGQNVTLSCEQNLNHDAMYWYRQDPGQGLRLIYYSQIVNDFQKGDIAEGYSVSREKKESFPLTVTSAQKNPTAFYLCASSRGRTGIVSYEQYFGPGTRLTVT.

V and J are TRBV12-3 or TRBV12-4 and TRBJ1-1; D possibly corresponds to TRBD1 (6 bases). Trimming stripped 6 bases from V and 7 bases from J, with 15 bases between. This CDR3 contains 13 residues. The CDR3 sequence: CASRAAGVHEAFF. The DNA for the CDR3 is TGTGCCAGCAGGGCCGCAGGGGTCCATGAAGCTTTCTTT.

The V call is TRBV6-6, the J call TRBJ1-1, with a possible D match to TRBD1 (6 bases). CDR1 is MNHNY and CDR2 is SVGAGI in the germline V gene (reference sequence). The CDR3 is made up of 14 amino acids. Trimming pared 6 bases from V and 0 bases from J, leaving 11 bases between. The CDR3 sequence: CASRMGDMNTEAFF. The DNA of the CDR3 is TGTGCCAGCAGGATGGGGGACATGAACACTGAAGCTTTCTTT.

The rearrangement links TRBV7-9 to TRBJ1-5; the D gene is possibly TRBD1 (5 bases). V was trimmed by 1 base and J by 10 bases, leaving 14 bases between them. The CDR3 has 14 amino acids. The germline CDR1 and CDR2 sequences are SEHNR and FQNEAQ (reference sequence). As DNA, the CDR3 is TGTGCCAGCAGCTTAGAAAACGATGGGGGACCCCAGCATTTT. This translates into CASSLENDGGPQHF.

The CDR3 sequence is CASSIRTPSNQPQHF. CDR3 DNA: TGTGCCAGTAGTATCAGGACACCTAGCAATCAGCCCCAGCATTTT. The chain couples TRBV19 to TRBJ1-5; TRBD1 is a possible D gene (5 bases). Germline V gene sequence: CDR1 LNHDA, CDR2 SQIVND (reference sequence). There are 15 residues in the CDR3. Trimming took 3 bases from V and 0 from J, leaving 9 bases between them.

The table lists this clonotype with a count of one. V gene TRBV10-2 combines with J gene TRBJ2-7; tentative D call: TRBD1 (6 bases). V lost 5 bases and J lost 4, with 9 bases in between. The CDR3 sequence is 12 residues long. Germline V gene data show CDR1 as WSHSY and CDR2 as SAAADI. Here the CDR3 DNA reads TGCGCCAGCAGTTACAGGGATTACGAGCAGTACTTC. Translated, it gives CASSYRDYEQYF.

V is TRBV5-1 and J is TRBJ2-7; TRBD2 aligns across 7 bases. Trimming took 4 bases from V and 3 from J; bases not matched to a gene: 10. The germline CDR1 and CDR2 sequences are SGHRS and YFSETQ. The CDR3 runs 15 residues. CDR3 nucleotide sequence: TGCGCCAGCAGCCAGGAGGCTAGCGGACTCTACGAGCAGTACTTC. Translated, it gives CASSQEASGLYEQYF.

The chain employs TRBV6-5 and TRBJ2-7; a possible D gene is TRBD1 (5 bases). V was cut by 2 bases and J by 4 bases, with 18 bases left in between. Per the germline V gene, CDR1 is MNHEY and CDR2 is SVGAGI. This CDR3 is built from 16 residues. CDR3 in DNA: TGTGCCAGCAGTTACGGGATCGACCAGGGATTGTACGAGCAGTACTTC. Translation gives CASSYGIDQGLYEQYF.

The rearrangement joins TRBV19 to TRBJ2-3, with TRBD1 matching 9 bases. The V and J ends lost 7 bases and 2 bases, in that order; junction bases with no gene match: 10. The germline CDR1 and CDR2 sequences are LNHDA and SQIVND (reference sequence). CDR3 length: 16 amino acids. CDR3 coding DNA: TGTGCCAGTACTGGGACAGGGTATGAGATCACAGATACGCAGTATTTT. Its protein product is CASTGTGYEITDTQYF.

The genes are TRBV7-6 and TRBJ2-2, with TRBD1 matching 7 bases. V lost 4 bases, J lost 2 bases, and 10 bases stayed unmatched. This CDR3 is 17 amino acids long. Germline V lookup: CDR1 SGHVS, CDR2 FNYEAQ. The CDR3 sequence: CASSSYEGTVNTGELFF. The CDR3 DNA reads TGTGCCAGCAGCTCATACGAAGGGACAGTTAACACCGGGGAGCTGTTTTTT.

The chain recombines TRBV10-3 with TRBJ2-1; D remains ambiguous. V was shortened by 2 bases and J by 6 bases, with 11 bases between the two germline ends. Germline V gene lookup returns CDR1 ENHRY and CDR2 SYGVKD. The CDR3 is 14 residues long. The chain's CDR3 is CAISEPPAGNEQFF. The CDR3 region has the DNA TGTGCCATCAGTGAGCCCCCCGCAGGCAATGAGCAGTTCTTC.

The chain's CDR3 is CASSQGGKLFF. CDR3 nucleotide sequence: TGCGCCAGCAGCCAAGGGGGGAAACTGTTTTTT. The V and J genes are TRBV4-3 and TRBJ1-4; D might be TRBD1 (5 bases). Germline V gene data show CDR1 as LGHNA and CDR2 as YSLEER. Trimming took off 1 base at V and 11 bases at J, with 5 bases between the two ends. The CDR3 contains 11 residues.

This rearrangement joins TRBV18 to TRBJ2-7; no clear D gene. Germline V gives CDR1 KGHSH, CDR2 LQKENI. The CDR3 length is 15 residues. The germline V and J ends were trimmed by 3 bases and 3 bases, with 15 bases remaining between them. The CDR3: CASSPDRSLFYEQYF. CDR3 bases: TGTGCCAGCTCACCGGACCGAAGTCTTTTCTACGAGCAGTACTTC.

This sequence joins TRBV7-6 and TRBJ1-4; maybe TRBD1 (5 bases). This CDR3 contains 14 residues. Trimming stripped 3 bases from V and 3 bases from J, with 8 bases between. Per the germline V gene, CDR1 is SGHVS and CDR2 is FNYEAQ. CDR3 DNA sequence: TGTGCCAGCAGCTTCGACAGCTCTAATGAAAAACTGTTTTTT. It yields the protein CASSFDSSNEKLFF.

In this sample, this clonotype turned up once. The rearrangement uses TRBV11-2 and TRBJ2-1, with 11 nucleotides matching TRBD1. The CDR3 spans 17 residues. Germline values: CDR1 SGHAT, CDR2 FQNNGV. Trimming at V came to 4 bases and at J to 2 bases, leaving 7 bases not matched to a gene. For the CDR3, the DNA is TGTGCCAGCAGCTGGGGACAGGGGGTAACCCCCTACAATGAGCAGTTCTTC. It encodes CASSWGQGVTPYNEQFF.

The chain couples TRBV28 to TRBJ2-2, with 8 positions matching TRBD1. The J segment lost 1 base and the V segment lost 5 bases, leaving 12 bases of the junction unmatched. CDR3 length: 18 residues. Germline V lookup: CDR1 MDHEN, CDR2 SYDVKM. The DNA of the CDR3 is TGTGCCAGCAGTCTAATTCCCGCGGACAGGGAGAACACCGGGGAGCTGTTTTTT. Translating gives CASSLIPADRENTGELFF.

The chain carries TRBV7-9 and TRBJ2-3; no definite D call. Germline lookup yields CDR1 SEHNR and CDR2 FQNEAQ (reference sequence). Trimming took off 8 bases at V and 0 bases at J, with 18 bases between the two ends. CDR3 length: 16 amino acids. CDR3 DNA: TGTGCCAGCGCCCCACTCCTAACTTCTAGCACAGATACGCAGTATTTT. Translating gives CASAPLLTSSTDTQYF.

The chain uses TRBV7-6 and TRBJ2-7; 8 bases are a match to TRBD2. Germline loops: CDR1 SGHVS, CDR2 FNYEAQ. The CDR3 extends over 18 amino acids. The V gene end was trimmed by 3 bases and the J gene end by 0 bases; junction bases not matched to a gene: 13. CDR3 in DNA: TGTGCCAGCAGCTTGGATAGCGGGACCTTAGGGAGCTCCTACGAGCAGTACTTC. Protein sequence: CASSLDSGTLGSSYEQYF.

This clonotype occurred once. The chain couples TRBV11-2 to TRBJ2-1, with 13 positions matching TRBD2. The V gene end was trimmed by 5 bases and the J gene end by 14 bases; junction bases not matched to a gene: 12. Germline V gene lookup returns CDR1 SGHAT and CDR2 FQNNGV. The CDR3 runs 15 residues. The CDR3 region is CASSLGTSGMPLEFF. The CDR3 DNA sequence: TGTGCCAGCAGCCTAGGGACTAGCGGGATGCCCTTGGAGTTCTTC.

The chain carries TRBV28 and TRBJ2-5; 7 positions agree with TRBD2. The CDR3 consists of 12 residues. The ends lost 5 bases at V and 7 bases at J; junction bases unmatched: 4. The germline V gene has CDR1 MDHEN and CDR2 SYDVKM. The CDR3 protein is CASSPTSVTQYF. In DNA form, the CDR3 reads TGTGCCAGCAGTCCCACTAGCGTGACCCAGTACTTC.

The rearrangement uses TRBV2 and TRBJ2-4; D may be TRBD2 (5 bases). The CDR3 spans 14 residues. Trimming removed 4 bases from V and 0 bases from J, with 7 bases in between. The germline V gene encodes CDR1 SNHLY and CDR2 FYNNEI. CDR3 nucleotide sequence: TGTGCCAGCAGTGCGGGATTAGCCAAAAACATTCAGTACTTC. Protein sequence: CASSAGLAKNIQYF.

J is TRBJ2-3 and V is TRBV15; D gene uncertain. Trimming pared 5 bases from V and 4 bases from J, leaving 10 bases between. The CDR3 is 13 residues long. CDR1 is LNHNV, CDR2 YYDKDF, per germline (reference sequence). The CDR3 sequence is CATSQRQADTQYF. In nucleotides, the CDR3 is TGTGCCACCAGCCAAAGGCAAGCAGATACGCAGTATTTT.